What follows is one T cell receptor (beta chain) and its context. As originally analysed: Estimation of nucleated cell counts was performed using reference gene primer amplification. Measured with immunoSEQ multiplex PCR; TCRdb has only the in-frame clones, and not every one. The V and J calls and clone size are taken from that table; D and trimming were inferred from the DNA. The sample consists of some 96,000 clones, about 90% of them appearing once. Germline V gene sequence: CDR1 MNHEY, CDR2 SMNVEV (reference sequence). There are 15 residues in the CDR3. Between the trimmed V and J ends, which lost 3 bases and 4 bases, there was a span of 15 bases. This sample was taken from a study of blood T cell repertoires in COVID-19. Looking at the study overall: Samples taken during acute and convalescent COVID-19 were collected in the United States, Italy and Spain. Sources were T cells, B-cell-depleted T cells, or PBMCs; the material itself was cDNA or gDNA.

Sequencing was carried out using peripheral blood. The clonotype comes from a man aged 30 to 45 in a cohort sampled during active COVID-19. This rearrangement joins TRBV27 to TRBJ1-1, with D possibly TRBD1 on 5 matching bases. CDR3 amino acids: CASSLTVGTSTEAFF. The CDR3 DNA is TGTGCCAGCAGTTTGACAGTAGGTACGAGCACTGAAGCTTTCTTT.